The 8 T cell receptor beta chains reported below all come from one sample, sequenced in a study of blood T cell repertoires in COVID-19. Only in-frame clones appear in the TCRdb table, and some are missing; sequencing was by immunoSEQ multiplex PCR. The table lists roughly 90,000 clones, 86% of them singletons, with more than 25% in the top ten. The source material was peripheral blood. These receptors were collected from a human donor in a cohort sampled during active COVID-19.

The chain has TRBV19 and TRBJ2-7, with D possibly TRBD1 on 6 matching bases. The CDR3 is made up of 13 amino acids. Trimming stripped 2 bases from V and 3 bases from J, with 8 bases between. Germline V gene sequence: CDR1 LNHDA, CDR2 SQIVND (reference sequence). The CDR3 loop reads CASSITTGYEQYF. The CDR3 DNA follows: TGTGCCAGTAGTATAACGACAGGCTACGAGCAGTACTTC.

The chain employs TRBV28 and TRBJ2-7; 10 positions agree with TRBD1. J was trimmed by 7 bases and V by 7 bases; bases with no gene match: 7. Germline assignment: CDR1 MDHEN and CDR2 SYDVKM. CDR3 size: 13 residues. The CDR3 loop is CASIRDRGGEQYF. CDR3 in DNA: TGTGCCAGCATACGGGACAGGGGCGGAGAGCAGTACTTC.

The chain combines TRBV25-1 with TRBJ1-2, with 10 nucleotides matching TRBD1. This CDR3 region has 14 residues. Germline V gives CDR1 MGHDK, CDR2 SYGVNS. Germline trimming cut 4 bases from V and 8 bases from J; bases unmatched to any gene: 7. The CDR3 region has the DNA TGTGCCAGCAGTGCACCGGGACAGGGGAGCGGCTACACCTTC. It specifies CASSAPGQGSGYTF.

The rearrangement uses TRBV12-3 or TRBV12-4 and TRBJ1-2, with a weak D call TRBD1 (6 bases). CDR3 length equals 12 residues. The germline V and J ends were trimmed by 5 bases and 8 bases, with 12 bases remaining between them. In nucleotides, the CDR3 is TGTGCCAGCAGTAACAGGGCGGCCGGCTACACCTTC. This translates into CASSNRAAGYTF.

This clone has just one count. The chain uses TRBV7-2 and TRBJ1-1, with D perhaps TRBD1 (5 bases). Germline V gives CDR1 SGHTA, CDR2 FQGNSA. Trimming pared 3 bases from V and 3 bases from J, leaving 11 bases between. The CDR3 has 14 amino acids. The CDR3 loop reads CASSFNIGDTEAFF. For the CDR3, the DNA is TGTGCCAGCAGCTTCAATATAGGGGACACTGAAGCTTTCTTT.

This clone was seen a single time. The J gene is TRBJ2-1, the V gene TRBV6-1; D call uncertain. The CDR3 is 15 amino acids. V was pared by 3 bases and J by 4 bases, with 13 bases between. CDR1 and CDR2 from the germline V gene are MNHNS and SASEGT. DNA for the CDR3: TGTGCCAGCAGTGAGGAACCGGGTCAGTACAATGAGCAGTTCTTC. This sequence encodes CASSEEPGQYNEQFF.

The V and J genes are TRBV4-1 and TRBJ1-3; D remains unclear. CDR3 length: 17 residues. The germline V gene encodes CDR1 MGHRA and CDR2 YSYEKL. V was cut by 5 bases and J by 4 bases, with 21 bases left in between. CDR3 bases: TGCGCCAGCAGCTCCTATTCGGCCCCAGGTCCCGGAAACACCATATATTTT. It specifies CASSSYSAPGPGNTIYF.

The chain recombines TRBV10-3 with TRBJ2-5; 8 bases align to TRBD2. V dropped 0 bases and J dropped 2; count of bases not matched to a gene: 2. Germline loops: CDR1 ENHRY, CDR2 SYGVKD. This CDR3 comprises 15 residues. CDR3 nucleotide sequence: TGTGCCATCAGTGAGTCGGCGGGGGGACAAGAGACCCAGTACTTC. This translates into CAISESAGGQETQYF.